The rows below give T cell receptor beta chains drawn from one sample of a study of CD8 T cells in ankylosing spondylitis. TCRdb used MiXCR to reprocess the 5' RACE reads, holding one entry per CDR3 protein. This table holds about 250,000 distinct CDR3 sequences, about 18% found once. The sample comprised blood, either unsorted or a sorted T cell fraction (not recorded which). All receptors derive from a male donor with ankylosing spondylitis or in good health (not recorded which). Both conserved end residues are part of each CDR3. A D gene is named only where the DNA matches it firmly. The listing skips clone size in some rows; elsewhere it reads once, few, many or a size class.

TRBJ2-7 | TRBV7-6 | NA | NA | TGTGCCAGCAGCTTAGGAAGCGCAGGGAAGGCCCTTCCCTACGAGCAGTACTTC | CASSLGSAGKALPYEQYF
TRBJ1-1 | TRBV5-1 | few | NA | TGCGCCAGCAGCTGGGAGGCAAACACTGAAGCTTTCTTT | CASSWEANTEAFF
TRBJ2-3 | TRBV4-3 | few | NA | TGCGCCAGCAGCCAAGATCATTCAGATACGCAGTATTTT | CASSQDHSDTQYF
TRBJ1-2 | TRBV28 | NA | TRBD1 | TGTGCCAGCAGTGGACCGGGACAGGGGTATGGCTACACCTTC | CASSGPGQGYGYTF
TRBJ1-1 | TRBV27 | few | TRBD1 | TGTGCCAGCAGTTCGGGGACAGGGAGCACTGAAGCTTTCTTT | CASSSGTGSTEAFF
TRBJ2-1 | TRBV29-1 | few | NA | TGCAGCGTTGAAGGTAGAAGGGGCGTGGAGCAGTTCTTC | CSVEGRRGVEQFF
TRBJ2-1 | TRBV11-1 | NA | NA | TGTGCCAGCAGCCCTGACGGAAGTGAGCAGTTCTTC | CASSPDGSEQFF
TRBJ2-2 | TRBV9 | many | TRBD2 | TGTGCCAGCAGCGGATACATTCCGGGACTAGCCGCCGGGGAGCTGTTTTTT | CASSGYIPGLAAGELFF
TRBJ1-3 | TRBV29-1 | NA | NA | TGCAGCGTCGCTGCCCAGGGGCAGGTTGGAAACACCATATATTTT | CSVAAQGQVGNTIYF
TRBJ2-7 | TRBV7-9 | NA | TRBD1 | TGTGCCAGCAGCATGGGACAGGGGGTGGACGAGCAGTACTTC | CASSMGQGVDEQYF
TRBJ2-1 | TRBV20-1 | many | TRBD1 | TGCAGTGCTCGCCGACAGGGAGACTACAATGAGCAGTTCTTC | CSARRQGDYNEQFF
TRBJ2-2 | TRBV12-3/TRBV12-4 | few | NA | TGTGCCAGCAACGATCTAGCATCCGGGGAGCTGTTTTTT | CASNDLASGELFF
TRBJ2-7 | TRBV4-3 | NA | NA | TGCGCCAGCAGCCAAGATTTCCAAGCCTACGAGCAGTACTTC | CASSQDFQAYEQYF
TRBJ2-1 | TRBV15 | NA | TRBD2 | TGTGCCACCAGCAGAGGCCCTGAGCGGGAGCCGCACAATGAGCAGTTCTTC | CATSRGPEREPHNEQFF
TRBJ1-1 | TRBV20-1 | NA | NA | TGCAGTGCTAGAGCGCCAGGGTTAACTGAAGCTTTCTTT | CSARAPGLTEAFF
TRBJ2-2 | TRBV6-1 | few | TRBD1 | TGTGCCAGCGTAGGGAGGCAGGGGGCCCGAGGGGGGCTGTTTTTT | CASVGRQGARGGLFF
TRBJ2-7 | TRBV6-5 | many | TRBD2 | TGTGCCAGCAGTTACAGCCTACGGGGGGGAGACTACGAGCAGTACTTC | CASSYSLRGGDYEQYF
TRBJ2-7 | TRBV11-2 | NA | TRBD1 | TGTGCCAGCAGTATCGGGACAGAGGATTCCTACGAGCAGTACTTC | CASSIGTEDSYEQYF
TRBJ2-2 | TRBV29-1 | few | TRBD1 | TGCAGCGTTGGCGTGGGCCCGTGGGACAGGAACACCGGGGAGCTGTTTTTT | CSVGVGPWDRNTGELFF
TRBJ2-7 | TRBV3-1 | few | TRBD2 | TGTGCCAGCAGCCAAGATTTGGACGTTAGCGGGAGAGGTTACGAGCAGTACTTC | CASSQDLDVSGRGYEQYF
TRBJ2-1 | TRBV4-2 | NA | TRBD1 | TGTGCCAGCAGCCAAGATATCCCCACAGGGGATCCTTACAATGAGCAGTTCTTC | CASSQDIPTGDPYNEQFF
TRBJ1-4 | TRBV20-1 | many | NA | TGCAGTGCCCCAAACGGAGGTTACGAAAAACTGTTTTTT | CSAPNGGYEKLFF
TRBJ2-1 | TRBV4-1 | few | NA | TGCGCCAGCAGCGGCCCACCAAATGAGCAGTTCTTC | CASSGPPNEQFF
TRBJ2-7 | TRBV4-1 | many | NA | TGCGCCAGCGGGCCGTCGCCCGACTCCTACGAGCAGTACTTC | CASGPSPDSYEQYF
TRBJ2-1 | TRBV4-3 | few | NA | TGCGCCAGCAGCCAAGATAGGGCAGCCTACAATGAGCAGTTCTTC | CASSQDRAAYNEQFF
TRBJ2-7 | TRBV4-2 | NA | NA | TGTGCCAGCAGCAGGCTCGGACAGGGTAGCGGGAGACCCTACGAGCAGTACTTC | CASSRLGQGSGRPYEQYF
TRBJ2-7 | TRBV27 | NA | NA | TGTGCCAGCAGTTTATCGAGGCAGGGGTCCTACGAGCAGTACTTC | CASSLSRQGSYEQYF
TRBJ2-1 | TRBV29-1 | few | TRBD2 | TGCAGCGTTGACCCCGACCGGCTAGCGGGAGGAGGCTCTGGGGATGAGCAGTTCTTC | CSVDPDRLAGGGSGDEQFF
TRBJ2-1 | TRBV10-1 | many | NA | TGCGCCAGCAGCGGCTCTGGGTCATATTTGAATGAGCAGTTCTTC | CASSGSGSYLNEQFF
TRBJ2-3 | TRBV3-1 | few | NA | TGTGCCAGCAGCCAAGATCTATGGGGGACTAGCACAGATACGCAGTATTTT | CASSQDLWGTSTDTQYF
TRBJ2-7 | TRBV29-1 | NA | TRBD2 | TGCAGCGTTCGAACCCCAGAGGGGACTAGCGGGAGAGGACGTCGCTACGAGCAGTACTTC | CSVRTPEGTSGRGRRYEQYF
TRBJ1-2 | TRBV20-1 | NA | NA | TGCAGTGCTAGAGAACCTTGGACAGCAAACTATGGCTACACCTTC | CSAREPWTANYGYTF
TRBJ2-7 | TRBV20-1 | many | TRBD2 | TGCAGTGCTAGAGATCGGCGGGAGGCTAACTACGAGCAGTACTTC | CSARDRREANYEQYF
TRBJ2-7 | TRBV6-2/TRBV6-3 | few | NA | TGTGCCAGCAGTACCTGGGCCCCAGGGAACCACGAGCAGTACTTC | CASSTWAPGNHEQYF
TRBJ2-1 | TRBV29-1 | few | TRBD2 | TGCAGCGCCCTGGTAGCGGGCTCCTACAATGAGCAGTTCTTC | CSALVAGSYNEQFF
TRBJ2-2 | TRBV12-3/TRBV12-4 | few | NA | TGTGCCAGCAGTTTATTAGCCGGCGGGGAGCTGTTTTTT | CASSLLAGGELFF
TRBJ1-2 | TRBV29-1 | few | NA | TGCAGCGTTGCCCTAGACTATGGCTACACCTTC | CSVALDYGYTF
TRBJ2-7 | TRBV4-3 | few | NA | TGCGCCAGCAGCCATGGGGTGGCAGGTTACGAGCAGTACTTC | CASSHGVAGYEQYF
TRBJ1-5 | TRBV20-1 | few | NA | TGCAGTGCTAGAGGTGGGGGCGAAAATCAGCCCCAGCATTTT | CSARGGGENQPQHF
TRBJ2-7 | TRBV4-1 | NA | NA | TGCGCCAGCAGCCAAGGGAGGCTAGCTTCCTACGAGCAGTACTTC | CASSQGRLASYEQYF
TRBJ2-7 | TRBV7-9 | NA | TRBD2 | TGTGCCAGCAGCTTAAGGACTAGCGTCCACTACGAGCAGTACTTC | CASSLRTSVHYEQYF
TRBJ1-3 | TRBV20-1 | few | NA | TGCAGTGCTAGAGGCCACCAGGGCTCTGGAAACACCATATATTTT | CSARGHQGSGNTIYF
TRBJ2-3 | TRBV5-6 | NA | NA | TGTGCCAGCAGCTTGCCGGGACGAAAGAAGGCAGATACGCAGTATTTT | CASSLPGRKKADTQYF
TRBJ2-1 | TRBV29-1 | NA | NA | TGCAGCGTTGAAGATCAACTAGCTTACAATGAGCAGTTCTTC | CSVEDQLAYNEQFF
TRBJ1-6 | TRBV4-1 | NA | NA | TGCGCCAGCAGCCGACCCAATAATTCACCCCTCCACTTT | CASSRPNNSPLHF
TRBJ1-1 | TRBV29-1 | NA | NA | TGCAGCGCCAGAGTAGGGGTGGCGTCGGGCACTGAAGCTTTCTTT | CSARVGVASGTEAFF
TRBJ2-7 | TRBV4-1 | few | TRBD1 | TGCGCCAGCAGCCAAACCGGGACAGGGGTCTACGAGCAGTACTTC | CASSQTGTGVYEQYF
TRBJ2-7 | TRBV7-9 | NA | NA | TGTGCCAGCAGCTCGACGGTCTCCTACGAGCAGTACTTC | CASSSTVSYEQYF
TRBJ2-1 | TRBV6-5 | few | NA | TGTGCCAGCAGTTATGCGGGAGAGGGGGATGAGCAGTTCTTC | CASSYAGEGDEQFF